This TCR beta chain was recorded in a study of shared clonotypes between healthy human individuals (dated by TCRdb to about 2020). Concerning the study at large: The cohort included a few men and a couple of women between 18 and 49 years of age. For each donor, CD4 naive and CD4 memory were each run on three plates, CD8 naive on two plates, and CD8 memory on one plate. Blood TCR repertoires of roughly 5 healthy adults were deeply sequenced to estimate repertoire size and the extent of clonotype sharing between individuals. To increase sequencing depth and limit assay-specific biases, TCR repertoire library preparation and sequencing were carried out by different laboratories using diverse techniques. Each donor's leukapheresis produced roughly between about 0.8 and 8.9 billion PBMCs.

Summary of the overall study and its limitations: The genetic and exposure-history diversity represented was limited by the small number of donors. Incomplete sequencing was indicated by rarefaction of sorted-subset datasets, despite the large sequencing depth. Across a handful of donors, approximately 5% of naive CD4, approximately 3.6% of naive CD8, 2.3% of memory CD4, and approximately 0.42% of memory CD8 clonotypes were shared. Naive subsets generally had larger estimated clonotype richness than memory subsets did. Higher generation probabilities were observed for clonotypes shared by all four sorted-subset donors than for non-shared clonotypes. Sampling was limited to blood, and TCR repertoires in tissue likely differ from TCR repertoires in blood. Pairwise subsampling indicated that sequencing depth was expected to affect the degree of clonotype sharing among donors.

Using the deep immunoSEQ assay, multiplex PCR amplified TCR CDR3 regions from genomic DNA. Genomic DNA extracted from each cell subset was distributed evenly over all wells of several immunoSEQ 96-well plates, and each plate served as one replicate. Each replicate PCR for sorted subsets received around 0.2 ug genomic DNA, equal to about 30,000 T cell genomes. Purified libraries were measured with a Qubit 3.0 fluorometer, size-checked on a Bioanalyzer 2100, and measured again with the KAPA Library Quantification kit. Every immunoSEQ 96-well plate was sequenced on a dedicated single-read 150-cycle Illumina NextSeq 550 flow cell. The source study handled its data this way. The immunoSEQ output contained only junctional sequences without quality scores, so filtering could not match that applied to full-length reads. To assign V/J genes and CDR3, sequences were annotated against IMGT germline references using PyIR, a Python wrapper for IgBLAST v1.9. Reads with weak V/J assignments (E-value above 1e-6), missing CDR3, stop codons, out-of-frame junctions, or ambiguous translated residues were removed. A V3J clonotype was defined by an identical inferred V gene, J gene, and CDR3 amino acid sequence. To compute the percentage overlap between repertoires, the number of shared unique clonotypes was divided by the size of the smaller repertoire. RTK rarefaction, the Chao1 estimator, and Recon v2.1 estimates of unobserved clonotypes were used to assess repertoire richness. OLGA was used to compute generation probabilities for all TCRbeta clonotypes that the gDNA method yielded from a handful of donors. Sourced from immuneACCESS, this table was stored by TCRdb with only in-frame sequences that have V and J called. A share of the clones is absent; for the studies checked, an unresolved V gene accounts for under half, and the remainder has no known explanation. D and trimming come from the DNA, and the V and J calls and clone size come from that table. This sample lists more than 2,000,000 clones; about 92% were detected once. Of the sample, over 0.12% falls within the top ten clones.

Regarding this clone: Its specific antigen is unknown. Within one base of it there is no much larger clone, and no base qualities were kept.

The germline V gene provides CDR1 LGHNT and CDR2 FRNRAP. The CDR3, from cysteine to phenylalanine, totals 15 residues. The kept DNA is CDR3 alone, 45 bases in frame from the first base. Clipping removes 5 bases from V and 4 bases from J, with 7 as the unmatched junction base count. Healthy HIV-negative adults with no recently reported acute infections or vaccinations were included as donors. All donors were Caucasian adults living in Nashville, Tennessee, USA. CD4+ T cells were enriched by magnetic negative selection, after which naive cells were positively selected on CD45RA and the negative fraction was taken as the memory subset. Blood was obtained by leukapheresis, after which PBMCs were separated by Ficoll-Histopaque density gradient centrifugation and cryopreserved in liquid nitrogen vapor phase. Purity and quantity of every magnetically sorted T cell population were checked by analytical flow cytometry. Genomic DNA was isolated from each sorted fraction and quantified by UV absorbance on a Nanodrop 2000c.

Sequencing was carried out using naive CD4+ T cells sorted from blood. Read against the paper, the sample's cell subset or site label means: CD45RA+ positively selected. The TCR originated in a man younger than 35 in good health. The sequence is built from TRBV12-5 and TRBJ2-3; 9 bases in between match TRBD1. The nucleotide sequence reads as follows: TGTGCTAGTGGTCCCCCGGGGACAGGGCCAGATACGCAGTATTTT. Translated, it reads CASGPPGTGPDTQYF.